This T cell receptor beta chain was recorded in a study of blood T cell repertoires in COVID-19 (dated by TCRdb to about 2020). Regarding the research as a whole: The collaborator samples originated in the United States, Italy and Spain and spanned the acute and convalescent phases of COVID-19. Deeply sampled blood TCRbeta repertoires from subjects exposed to, actively infected with, or recovered from COVID-19 were included in the dataset. Sample metadata almost always included a de-identified subject ID, COVID-19 status, age in years and sex. The material from the prospective study consisted of cDNA or gDNA derived from T cells, B-cell-depleted T cells, or PBMCs. Samples were obtained from the ongoing ImmuneRACE study (first 160 participants) and from about 1,300 subjects provided by 6 global collaborators. HLA class I and class II types, where available, came from metadata supplied by the sample provider rather than from assay-based typing. The repertoires were released in a freely available public database intended as a resource for research on the immune response to SARS-CoV-2.

Enrolling through a virtual design, the prospective study's participants ranged in age from roughly 18 to 90 years and lived across approximately 25 United States geographic areas. In the prospective study, cohorts were assigned on the basis of participant-reported clinical history obtained from a screening survey and a study questionnaire. ImmuneRACE Cohort 3 recovered participants were defined by two consecutive negative NP/OP PCR tests, healthcare professional clearance, or symptom resolution. Mobile phlebotomists in the prospective study collected whole blood, serum and a nasopharyngeal or oropharyngeal swab from every participant. Participants in the prospective study had the option to provide additional blood draws and questionnaires over an approximately 2-month period. Prospective study blood samples were shipped either frozen or at room temperature before DNA extraction. Points the paper makes about the study in general: The amount of clinical and demographic metadata varied by source and participant and was provided uncurated.

The germline V gene supplies CDR1 MDHEN and CDR2 SYDVKM. Its CDR3 holds 14 amino acids, cysteine through phenylalanine. Just the 42-base CDR3 DNA is kept, in frame starting at base 1. Trimming takes 8 bases off V and 5 bases off J; junction bases not matched to a gene: 5. The immunoSEQ Assay, a bias-controlled multiplex PCR, was used to amplify TCRbeta CDR3 regions from genomic DNA. The study's processing was this. The number of nucleated cells in each sample was estimated by amplification of reference gene primers within the assay. Sequence reads were collapsed and filtered to measure the absolute abundance of every unique TCRbeta CDR3 rearrangement. For each sample, productive Simpson clonality was calculated as the square root of Simpson's diversity index over productive rearrangements. The source is immuneACCESS, and TCRdb retained only in-frame sequences with V and J called. Part of the clones is not carried over; for the studies checked, unresolved V genes explain less than half of this, and the remainder is unexplained. That table supplies the V and J calls and clone size; D and trimming were determined from the DNA. Across this sample there are some 200,000 clones, with approximately 90% seen only once. Around 0.77% of the sample is in the top ten clones.

With respect to this clone: Which antigen it targets is not known. Base qualities are not recorded, but no much larger clone differs from it by a single base.

Sequencing was carried out using PBMCs or T cells enriched from blood (not recorded which). This clonotype was sampled from a woman under 30 who had recovered from COVID-19. The rearrangement joined TRBV28 to TRBJ1-5; 11 central bases correspond to TRBD1. The CDR3 amino acid sequence is: CASSGQGGYQPQHF. The bases are TGTGCCAGCTCGGGACAGGGGGGCTATCAGCCCCAGCATTTT.